This paragraph reports one T cell receptor beta chain. Its antigen is still unknown. This record belongs to a study of Tregs in tolerant kidney transplant recipients. The CDR3 has 13 amino acids. Germline-derived CDR1 and CDR2 are ENHRY and SYGVKD. The V and J ends lost 8 bases and 4 bases, in that order; junction bases with no gene match: 3. Findings of the study overall: In tolerant patients, donor-specific Tregs outgrew total Tregs, suggesting antigen-driven expansion. This study did not directly address biological reproducibility.

Data came from immunoSEQ multiplex PCR; TCRdb stores just in-frame clones and leaves some out. The sample includes more than 90,000 clones, approximately 93% of them seen just once. Recipients received nonmyeloablative bone marrow transplants from related graft donors, with transient mixed chimerism. Unstimulated regulatory T cells (CD4+CD25+CD127-), CD4+CD25- non-regulatory cells, CD4 and CD8 cells were FACS-sorted from thawed PBMCs. This chain links TRBV10-3 with TRBJ2-5; TRBD2 agrees at 11 bases. This receptor was obtained from a human patient who received a combined kidney and bone marrow transplant. Among the T cells, some may be from the graft donor. The sequencing here drew on CD4+ T cells from blood (PBMCs), taken 12 months after the transplant. The CDR3 loop is CAIGGLAGETQYF. CDR3 nucleotides: TGTGCCATCGGTGGACTAGCGGGAGAGACCCAGTACTTC.